The sequence of this T cell receptor beta chain was determined in a study of vaccination effects on CD4 cells after COVID-19. Across the whole study: Sequencing followed a ViraFEST assay step that expanded antigen-specific CD4+ T cells with viral peptide pools. A few million PBMC were seeded per well and grown in the presence of roughly 9.3 IU/ml IL-2 and approximately 11 ug/ml peptides. The study's findings and limits: Late in the post-vaccination period, infection-induced and vaccine-induced clones underwent marked clonal contraction. Healthy vaccinees' vaccine-induced clones included only 1 of 255 cross-reacting with common cold coronaviruses.

Concerning this clone itself: What it binds is unknown.

Once cultured for about 9 days, the cells underwent separation to obtain CD4+ T cells. Sequenced by immunoSEQ multiplex PCR; TCRdb stores in-frame clones only, minus some. Here the sample spans about 38,000 clones, around 80% being singletons. CDR1 and CDR2 from the germline V gene are SGHDT and YYEEEE. The CDR3 runs to 15 residues. V was clipped by 4 bases and J by 1 base; unmatched bases: 5. The chain couples TRBV5-6 to TRBJ2-5, with TRBD2 identical over 9 bases. The receptor comes from a human donor who received a COVID-19 vaccine. The sequences come from CD4+ T cells from PBMCs cultured without peptide, collected before COVID-19 vaccination. The CDR3 spells CASSARLAAQETQYF. CDR3 coding DNA: TGTGCCAGCAGCGCCCGACTAGCGGCCCAAGAGACCCAGTACTTC.